The 25 T cell receptor beta chains below were found in one sample sequenced in a study of cytotoxic CD8 clonotypes in ibrutinib-treated CLL. Clones were sequenced by immunoSEQ multiplex PCR, and TCRdb holds only the in-frame ones, with some missing. The sample consists of 150,000 or so clones, 60% to 85% of them appearing once. The starting material was PBMCs, obtained after 24 months of ibrutinib treatment. Receptor source: a human donor with chronic lymphocytic leukemia.

The J gene is TRBJ1-2, the V gene TRBV14; a weak D match, TRBD1 (6 bases). Trimming pared 4 bases from V and 4 bases from J, leaving 10 bases between. The germline CDR1 and CDR2 sequences are SGHDN and FVKESK. CDR3 length equals 13 residues. The CDR3 protein is CASSPGGAYGYTF. CDR3 coding DNA: TGTGCCAGCAGCCCGGGGGGGGCCTATGGCTACACCTTC.

The gene calls are TRBV27 and TRBJ1-1; 7 bases are shared with TRBD1. Germline CDR1 MNHEY, CDR2 SMNVEV (reference sequence). This CDR3 region has 15 residues. With 6 bases clipped from V and 0 bases from J, the junction kept 7 bases outside the gene matches. The CDR3 DNA reads as TGTGCCAGCAGGAAAGACAGGGTGATGAACACTGAAGCTTTCTTT. This codes for CASRKDRVMNTEAFF.

The chain is built from TRBV6-6 and TRBJ1-1; D unresolved. Trimming pared 8 bases from V and 4 bases from J, leaving 11 bases between. The germline V gene has CDR1 MNHNY and CDR2 SVGAGI (reference sequence). The CDR3 spans 12 residues. The CDR3 sequence: CASFGYSTEAFF. CDR3 coding DNA: TGTGCCAGCTTCGGGTACAGCACTGAAGCTTTCTTT.

This clone has more than one count but fewer than ten. This chain connects TRBV27 to TRBJ1-2; 8 nucleotides align to TRBD1. Germline trimming cut 5 bases from V and 7 bases from J; bases unmatched to any gene: 6. The CDR3 is 13 amino acids. Germline V gene data show CDR1 as MNHEY and CDR2 as SMNVEV (reference sequence). The CDR3 sequence: CASSPGTGGGYTF. CDR3 bases: TGTGCCAGCAGTCCCGGGACAGGCGGTGGCTACACCTTC.

This clone was seen repeatedly, ten times or more. This chain connects TRBV18 to TRBJ2-7, with TRBD1 matching 10 bases. Germline-derived CDR1 and CDR2 are KGHSH and LQKENI. The CDR3 spans 13 residues. V lost 5 bases and J lost 6; bases outside the gene matches: 4. In DNA, the CDR3 is TGTGCCAGCTCAGGGACAGGGGACGGCGAGCAGTACTTC. This translates into CASSGTGDGEQYF.

The genes are TRBV7-2 and TRBJ1-2; D gene uncertain. The CDR3 contains 15 residues. The germline gives CDR1 SGHTA, CDR2 FQGNSA. V lost 4 bases and J lost 0, with 12 bases in between. CDR3: CASSSGRAANYGYTF. CDR3 coding DNA: TGTGCCAGCAGCTCGGGCCGGGCAGCTAACTATGGCTACACCTTC.

Details on this clone: Within the sample, other DNA sequences also encode this same CDR3. V and J are TRBV19 and TRBJ2-2, with unresolved D. This CDR3 region has 13 residues. The V and J ends lost 7 bases and 1 base respectively, with 7 bases between them. CDR1 is LNHDA and CDR2 is SQIVND in the germline V gene (reference sequence). CDR3 DNA: TGTGCCAGTACCCCGGAGAACACCGGGGAGCTGTTTTTT. This translates into CASTPENTGELFF.

The CDR3 DNA follows: TGTGCCAGCAGTTCAGGACAGGGGGCGCCTGGTACTGAAGCTTTCTTT. Translated, it gives CASSSGQGAPGTEAFF. V and J are TRBV28 and TRBJ1-1, with 11 bases that match TRBD1. The CDR3 has 16 amino acids. Germline assignment: CDR1 MDHEN and CDR2 SYDVKM. The trim removed 4 bases at V and 5 bases at J, leaving 9 bases unmatched.

The CDR3 reads CASSQEGPRGNEQFF. CDR3 in DNA: TGCGCCAGCAGCCAAGAGGGACCCCGGGGCAATGAGCAGTTCTTC. The V and J genes are TRBV4-3 and TRBJ2-1, with D perhaps assigned TRBD1 or TRBD2 (5 bases each). The CDR3 length is 15 residues. With 0 bases removed from V and 6 bases from J, the gap between germline ends came to 12 bases. Germline values: CDR1 LGHNA, CDR2 YSLEER.

The chain employs TRBV7-9 and TRBJ2-3, with a possible D match to TRBD2 (7 bases). CDR3 size: 15 residues. CDR1 and CDR2 from the germline V gene are SEHNR and FQNEAQ (reference sequence). Between the trimmed V and J ends, which lost 4 bases and 4 bases, there was a span of 15 bases. CDR3 DNA: TGTGCCAGCAGCTCAGGGGTCGGGGGGCCAGATACGCAGTATTTT. Translated, it gives CASSSGVGGPDTQYF.

V gene TRBV6-1 combines with J gene TRBJ1-2, with TRBD1 as a possible D gene (5 bases). The CDR3 loop spans 14 amino acids. The germline CDR1 and CDR2 sequences are MNHNS and SASEGT. Deletions cut 6 bases from V and 4 bases from J, with 15 bases between. The CDR3 DNA reads TGTGCCAGCAGGGGCACGGGGGTAGCCTATGGCTACACCTTC. It translates to CASRGTGVAYGYTF.

This chain joins TRBV9 and TRBJ1-2; the D gene is possibly TRBD1 (5 bases). This CDR3 spans 18 amino acids. CDR1 is SGDLS and CDR2 is YYNGEE in the germline V gene. V lost 0 bases and J 0 bases, leaving 18 bases between the germline ends. The CDR3 nucleotides read TGTGCCAGCAGCGTAGGTCTTCGGGGGTACGGTGCTAACTATGGCTACACCTTC. It is translated as CASSVGLRGYGANYGYTF.

The J gene is TRBJ2-7, the V gene TRBV11-1, with D perhaps TRBD1 or TRBD2 (5 bases each). The germline V gene has CDR1 SGHAT and CDR2 FQDESV (reference sequence). V was shortened by 2 bases and J by 3 bases, with 11 bases between the two germline ends. This CDR3 spans 14 amino acids. CDR3 region: CASSLIGDLYEQYF. Here the CDR3 DNA reads TGTGCCAGCAGCTTAATCGGGGACCTCTACGAGCAGTACTTC.

This chain joins TRBV30 and TRBJ2-3, with 8 bases matching TRBD2. The CDR3 contains 14 residues. The ends lost 3 bases at V and 6 bases at J; junction bases unmatched: 8. Germline values: CDR1 GTSNPN, CDR2 SVGIG (reference sequence). In DNA, the CDR3 is TGTGCCTGGAGCGCCGGCGGGGGGAGCGATACGCAGTATTTT. Its translation: CAWSAGGGSDTQYF.

The chain employs TRBV11-2 and TRBJ2-7, with D possibly TRBD1 on 6 matching bases. Germline loops: CDR1 SGHAT, CDR2 FQNNGV. The CDR3 spans 15 residues. Between the trimmed V and J ends, which lost 7 bases and 2 bases, there was a span of 18 bases. CDR3 region: CASTFVGTPTYEQYF. The DNA of the CDR3 is TGTGCCAGCACCTTCGTCGGGACACCAACCTACGAGCAGTACTTC.

This rearrangement joins TRBV28 to TRBJ1-3, with TRBD1 identical over 9 bases. CDR3 length: 15 amino acids. The junction had 0 bases not matched to a gene; V was cut back by 0 bases and J by 3 bases. Germline loops: CDR1 MDHEN, CDR2 SYDVKM. Here the CDR3 reads CASSLWGQGGNTIYF. CDR3 nucleotides: TGTGCCAGCAGTTTATGGGGACAGGGTGGAAACACCATATATTTT.

The J gene is TRBJ2-5, the V gene TRBV4-3, with no clear D. V dropped 4 bases and J dropped 5 bases, with 17 bases sitting between them. The CDR3 covers 15 residues. Germline V gene data show CDR1 as LGHNA and CDR2 as YSLEER. CDR3 sequence: CASSPQAANGETQYF. The CDR3 DNA reads TGCGCCAGCAGCCCCCAGGCAGCGAATGGGGAGACCCAGTACTTC.

The chain carries TRBV6-1 and TRBJ2-7; TRBD2 aligns across 12 bases. Germline loops: CDR1 MNHNS, CDR2 SASEGT. Trimming cost V 6 bases and J 10 bases; bases outside gene matches: 10. The length of the CDR3 is 14 residues. CDR3 in amino acids: CASRVPGLAGLQYF. CDR3 DNA sequence: TGTGCCAGCAGGGTACCGGGACTAGCGGGCCTCCAGTACTTC.

J is TRBJ1-1 and V is TRBV25-1; D is ambiguous. Per germline, CDR1 MGHDK and CDR2 SYGVNS. This CDR3 has 12 amino acids. The V end was cut by 6 bases, the J end by 7 bases, with 12 bases between. CDR3 DNA: TGTGCCAGCAGGCCGGTGGAACATGAAGCTTTCTTT. Protein product: CASRPVEHEAFF.

A word on this clone: No conserved phenylalanine or tryptophan ends this CDR3, so it is likely a read error. The DNA is left out, because the CDR3 cannot be placed on it with certainty; the CDR3 is given as TCRdb lists it. This chain connects TRBV6-6 to TRBJ2-7. CDR1 is MNHNY and CDR2 is SVGAGI in the germline V gene (reference sequence). The CDR3 length equals 13 residues, ends included. Here the CDR3 reads CASSQLTQATIAL.

This chain links TRBV19 with TRBJ1-1; possible D gene TRBD1, 6 bases. Trimming shortened V by 3 bases and J by 1 base, and 9 bases separated the two germline ends. The germline V gene encodes CDR1 LNHDA and CDR2 SQIVND (reference sequence). This CDR3 has 14 residues. CDR3 bases: TGTGCCAGTAGTATTGGCAGGGGGAACACTGAAGCTTTCTTT. This gives the protein CASSIGRGNTEAFF.

The chain combines TRBV7-3 with TRBJ2-6, with D maybe TRBD1 (5 bases). Trimming cost V 8 bases and J 0 bases, with 11 bases left between them. The length of the CDR3 is 15 residues. The germline CDR1 and CDR2 sequences are SGHTA and FQGTGA. As DNA, the CDR3 is TGTGCCAGCTGGGGCCCCAACTCTGGGGCCAACGTCCTGACTTTC. This translates into CASWGPNSGANVLTF.

The chain recombines TRBV18 with TRBJ2-1; 10 bases agree with TRBD2. Germline CDR1 KGHSH, CDR2 LQKENI. The CDR3 is 15 amino acids. V trimming: 8 bases; J trimming: 5 bases; junction bases outside the gene matches: 9. The CDR3, as DNA: TGTGCCAGCCACATAAGGACTAGCGGAAACAATGAGCAGTTCTTC. Its translation is CASHIRTSGNNEQFF.

The chain links TRBV28 to TRBJ1-4; perhaps TRBD1 as D (6 bases). V lost 4 bases to trimming and J lost 8 bases, with 17 bases between them. The CDR3 runs 15 residues. Looked up from germline, CDR1 is MDHEN and CDR2 is SYDVKM. The CDR3 here is CASSSQQGGGEKLFF. CDR3 nucleotide sequence: TGTGCCAGCAGTTCCCAACAGGGTGGGGGGGAAAAACTGTTTTTT. Using reference TRBV28 and TRBJ1-4 for the parts outside the CDR3, the full variable domain is DVKVTQSSRYLVKRTGEKVFLECVQDMDHENMFWYRQDPGLGLRLIYFSYDVKMKEKGDIPEGYSVSREKKERFSLILESASTNQTSMYLCASSSQQGGGEKLFFGSGTQLSVL.

This clone has a handful of counts. The V gene is TRBV5-1, the J gene TRBJ2-7; D is perhaps TRBD2 (6 bases). Between the trimmed V and J ends, which lost 4 bases and 5 bases, there was a span of 16 bases. The CDR3 loop spans 14 amino acids. Germline V lookup: CDR1 SGHRS, CDR2 YFSETQ. CDR3 protein: CASSPTGRPNEQYF. DNA for the CDR3: TGCGCCAGCAGCCCCACCGGGAGACCAAACGAGCAGTACTTC.